What follows are 3 T cell receptor beta chains derived from one specimen sequenced in a study of T cell repertoires in cytomegalovirus infection. TCRdb re-called the reads through MiXCR, storing one row per CDR3 protein. The sample contains some 230,000 distinct CDR3 sequences, roughly 22% of which appear only once. Material for sequencing was CD8+ T cells from PBMCs. These receptors were collected from a human donor in good health (CMV status not recorded). Some clones in this sample may be carry-over from other donors' samples.

The chain carries TRBV7-4 and TRBJ2-7, with D unresolved. The CDR3 sequence is 14 residues long. CDR1 and CDR2 (germline): SGHVT, SQSDAQ. V was pared by 1 base and J by 0 bases, with 7 bases between. As DNA, the CDR3 is TGTGCCAGCAGCTTAGAGCCAGGCTCCTACGAGCAGTACTTC. This sequence encodes CASSLEPGSYEQYF.

The V gene is TRBV27, the J gene TRBJ2-7; 12 bases align to TRBD2. The V gene end was trimmed by 3 bases and the J gene end by 3 bases; junction bases not matched to a gene: 3. Looked up from germline, CDR1 is MNHEY and CDR2 is SMNVEV (reference sequence). This CDR3 contains 15 residues. CDR3 coding DNA: TGTGCCAGCAGTTTCGGACTAGCGGGGCGCTACGAGCAGTACTTC. Its protein is CASSFGLAGRYEQYF.

This rearrangement joins TRBV11-2 to TRBJ2-1, with D tentatively TRBD1 (5 bases). V was trimmed by 7 bases and J by 9 bases, leaving 10 bases between them. The CDR3 runs to 11 residues. CDR1 and CDR2 (germline): SGHAT, FQNNGV. This CDR3 is CASTDSFEQFF. The CDR3, as DNA: TGTGCCAGCACTGACAGCTTTGAGCAGTTCTTC.